These T cell receptor beta chains were read from a single sample in a study of control samples from healthy donors and cancer patients. Profiled with immunoSEQ multiplex PCR; TCRdb holds only in-frame clones, not every one. The sample shows around 50,000 clones, over 85% of them seen only once. The sample consisted of PBMCs. The receptor source for this set is a man aged 35 to 55 with colorectal cancer. Each CDR3 is given with its conserved first and last residue. The D gene is left open where the match is weak. Clone size, where shown, is once, few, many, or a class for clones that have expanded.

>.|once|TRBJ2-1|TRBV5-1
CASSIQGYNEQFF
TGCGCCAGCAGCATTCAGGGCTACAATGAGCAGTTCTTC
>.|.|TRBJ2-4|TRBV11-3
CASSWTHSAKNIQYF
TGTGCCAGCAGCTGGACACATTCAGCCAAAAACATTCAGTACTTC
>TRBD2|.|TRBJ2-1|TRBV7-9
CASSPRLAEGVIYNEQFF
TGTGCCAGCAGCCCCAGACTAGCGGAGGGGGTTATTTACAATGAGCAGTTCTTC
>TRBD1|.|TRBJ2-7|TRBV6-6
CASSRFPPRDSSYEQYF
TGTGCCAGCAGTCGCTTTCCTCCCCGGGACAGCTCCTACGAGCAGTACTTC
>TRBD2|.|TRBJ2-5|TRBV4-1
CASSQLLAGGRETQYF
TGCGCCAGCAGCCAACTACTAGCGGGAGGCAGAGAGACCCAGTACTTC
>.|.|TRBJ1-4|TRBV18
CASSFSTNEKLFF
TGTGCCAGCTCATTTTCTACTAATGAAAAACTGTTTTTT
>.|.|TRBJ1-1|TRBV10-1
CASSETQGRTEAFF
TGCGCCAGCAGTGAGACGCAGGGGCGCACTGAAGCTTTCTTT
>.|.|TRBJ1-4|TRBV16
CASSRNGMTNEKLFF
TGTGCCAGCAGTCGAAACGGGATGACTAATGAAAAACTGTTTTTT
>.|.|TRBJ2-7|TRBV28
CASSLYETEQYF
TGTGCCAGCAGTTTGTACGAAACAGAGCAGTACTTC
>TRBD1|.|TRBJ1-3|TRBV9
CASSPLWDRASGNTIYF
TGTGCCAGCAGCCCTCTCTGGGACAGGGCCTCTGGAAACACCATATATTTT
>.|.|TRBJ2-7|TRBV6-4
CASGVSGPWTYEQYF
TGTGCCAGCGGGGTGTCGGGCCCCTGGACCTACGAGCAGTACTTC
>.|.|TRBJ2-3|TRBV7-9
CASSPIRGTDTQYF
TGTGCCAGCAGCCCGATAAGGGGCACAGATACGCAGTATTTT
>.|.|TRBJ1-5|TRBV12-3/TRBV12-4
CASSRTEQPQHF
TGTGCCAGCAGTAGGACGGAACAGCCCCAGCATTTT
>.|once|TRBJ1-2|TRBV6-5
CASSLGLYEEGYTF
TGTGCCAGCAGCTTGGGACTTTACGAGGAAGGCTACACCTTC
>.|once|TRBJ2-7|TRBV12-3/TRBV12-4
CASSLASQGEQYF
TGTGCCAGCAGTCTAGCGTCCCAAGGGGAGCAGTACTTC
>.|.|TRBJ2-7|TRBV9
CASSVGWTPYEQYF
TGTGCCAGCAGCGTAGGGTGGACACCTTACGAGCAGTACTTC
>.|.|TRBJ2-7|TRBV18
CASSPRPAPLYEQYF
TGTGCCAGCTCACCGCGGCCTGCTCCCCTCTACGAGCAGTACTTC
>.|once|TRBJ2-3|TRBV4-1
CASSPLSAGSTDTQYF
TGCGCCAGCAGCCCCCTTTCGGCGGGGAGCACAGATACGCAGTATTTT
>.|.|TRBJ2-7|TRBV6-6
CASSYGYRGSWYEQYF
TGTGCCAGCAGTTACGGATACAGAGGGAGTTGGTACGAGCAGTACTTC
>.|once|TRBJ1-1|TRBV19
CASSPYYIFLDMNTEAFF
TGTGCCAGTAGTCCGTACTATATTTTTCTAGACATGAACACTGAAGCTTTCTTT
>.|.|TRBJ2-7|TRBV5-6
CASSLEFGPYEQYF
TGTGCCAGCAGCTTAGAATTCGGTCCCTACGAGCAGTACTTC
>.|.|TRBJ1-3|TRBV6-2/TRBV6-3
CASSYGPSGNTIYF
TGTGCCAGCAGTTATGGTCCTTCTGGAAACACCATATATTTT
>.|.|TRBJ1-5|TRBV9
CASSVRGGNQPQHF
TGTGCCAGCAGCGTAAGGGGAGGCAATCAGCCCCAGCATTTT
>.|.|TRBJ1-1|TRBV6-5
CATLINTEAFF
TGTGCCACCCTTATTAACACTGAAGCTTTCTTT
>.|.|TRBJ2-5|TRBV5-1
CASSLTGATLQETQYF
TGCGCCAGCAGCTTAACTGGAGCAACCCTTCAAGAGACCCAGTACTTC
>.|.|TRBJ1-1|TRBV11-3
CASSRGGRPNTEAFF
TGTGCCAGCAGCCGCGGGGGCAGGCCCAACACTGAAGCTTTCTTT
>TRBD2|.|TRBJ2-7|TRBV9
CASSVRGGTTPYEQYF
TGTGCCAGCAGCGTAAGAGGCGGGACTACACCCTACGAGCAGTACTTC
>.|.|TRBJ2-1|TRBV7-9
CASSHEQFF
TGTGCCAGCAGCCACGAGCAGTTCTTC
>TRBD1|.|TRBJ1-2|TRBV27
CASSLQGAGGYTF
TGTGCCAGCAGTTTACAGGGGGCTGGTGGCTACACCTTC
>.|.|TRBJ2-5|TRBV18
CASSPGTGRGETQYF
TGTGCCAGCTCACCAGGAACGGGTAGAGGAGAGACCCAGTACTTC
>TRBD1|once|TRBJ2-7|TRBV6-6
CASRPRMGQGAYEQYF
TGTGCCAGCAGGCCAAGAATGGGACAGGGGGCGTACGAGCAGTACTTC
>TRBD2|.|TRBJ2-1|TRBV15
CATSRGTSGYNEQFF
TGTGCCACCAGCAGAGGAACTAGCGGTTACAATGAGCAGTTCTTC
>.|.|TRBJ2-3|TRBV3-1/TRBV3-2
CASSPSHVGTDTQYF
TGTGCCAGCAGCCCCTCCCATGTGGGCACAGATACGCAGTATTTT
>.|.|TRBJ2-7|TRBV6-5
CASSYGGAEQYF
TGTGCCAGCAGTTACGGAGGGGCGGAGCAGTACTTC
>.|.|TRBJ2-5|TRBV7-2
CASSLRFQETQYF
TGTGCCAGCAGCTTAAGATTTCAAGAGACCCAGTACTTC
>TRBD1|.|TRBJ2-7|TRBV29-1
CSVVSTGGESEQYF
TGCAGCGTTGTTAGTACAGGGGGAGAATCCGAGCAGTACTTC
>.|.|TRBJ1-1|TRBV28
CASSFGGKAAEAFF
TGTGCCAGCAGTTTTGGAGGGAAAGCAGCTGAAGCTTTCTTT
>TRBD2|.|TRBJ2-2|TRBV27
CASKSGTSGANTGELFF
TGTGCCAGCAAATCCGGGACTAGCGGGGCGAACACCGGGGAGCTGTTTTTT
>.|.|TRBJ1-6|TRBV28
CASSLPTYNSPLHF
TGTGCCAGCAGTTTACCCACTTATAATTCACCCCTCCACTTT
>.|.|TRBJ2-5|TRBV30
CAWSETVSQETQYF
TGTGCCTGGAGCGAAACGGTCTCCCAAGAGACCCAGTACTTC
>TRBD1|.|TRBJ1-2|TRBV5-4
CASSGDRGQGGYTF
TGTGCCAGCAGCGGAGACAGGGGGCAGGGCGGCTACACCTTC
>TRBD2|.|TRBJ2-7|TRBV6-5
CASIPGGAGEQYF
TGTGCCAGCATTCCTGGAGGAGCGGGAGAGCAGTACTTC
>TRBD2|.|TRBJ2-3|TRBV5-1
CASSFTSGSADTQYF
TGCGCCAGCAGCTTCACTAGCGGGAGTGCAGATACGCAGTATTTT
>.|.|TRBJ1-1|TRBV30
CAWGTTNTEAFF
TGTGCCTGGGGGACGACGAACACTGAAGCTTTCTTT
>.|.|TRBJ2-7|TRBV19
CASSSLDEQYF
TGTGCCAGTAGTTCCTTGGACGAGCAGTACTTC
>TRBD2|.|TRBJ2-1|TRBV19
CASSTPSSGSGSNEQFF
TGTGCCAGTAGTACACCCTCTAGCGGGAGCGGAAGTAATGAGCAGTTCTTC
>TRBD1|.|TRBJ2-5|TRBV5-6
CASSLSTGGVETQYF
TGTGCCAGCAGCTTGAGTACAGGGGGCGTGGAGACCCAGTACTTC
>.|.|TRBJ2-7|TRBV5-1
CASSSGRVEQYF
TGCGCCAGCAGCTCTGGCCGGGTCGAGCAGTACTTC
>.|.|TRBJ2-7|TRBV9
CASSVEGLSYEQYF
TGTGCCAGCAGCGTAGAAGGCCTTTCCTACGAGCAGTACTTC
>.|.|TRBJ2-2|TRBV7-9
CASSSGVYTGELFF
TGTGCCAGCAGCTCCGGGGTATACACCGGGGAGCTGTTTTTT
>.|.|TRBJ1-2|TRBV6-2/TRBV6-3
CASSPPADSSLNYGYTF
TGTGCCAGCAGCCCCCCCGCCGACAGCTCTCTTAACTATGGCTACACCTTC
>.|once|TRBJ2-7|TRBV14
CASSPLDSYEQYF
TGTGCCAGCAGCCCCCTAGACTCCTACGAGCAGTACTTC
>.|.|TRBJ2-5|TRBV5-1
CASSFGVAEETQYF
TGCGCCAGCAGCTTTGGAGTAGCGGAAGAGACCCAGTACTTC
>.|.|TRBJ1-1|TRBV6-2/TRBV6-3
CASSSFSGRRIGAFF
TGTGCCAGCAGTTCCTTCTCGGGAAGACGGATCGGGGCTTTCTTT
>.|.|TRBJ1-1|TRBV24-1
CATSDRSEAFF
TGTGCCACCAGTGATAGGTCTGAAGCTTTCTTT
>.|.|TRBJ2-3|TRBV20-1
CSAARDTQYF
TGCAGTGCCGCCAGGGATACGCAGTATTTT
>TRBD2|.|TRBJ2-1|TRBV4-1
CASSNIAGGGNEQFF
TGCGCCAGCAGCAACATAGCGGGAGGGGGGAATGAGCAGTTCTTC
>.|.|TRBJ2-4|TRBV10-2
CASSREILNIQYF
TGCGCCAGCAGCCGGGAAATCTTAAACATTCAGTACTTC
>TRBD2|.|TRBJ2-3|TRBV5-4
CASSIGLARSTDTQYF
TGTGCCAGCAGCATCGGACTAGCGAGAAGCACAGATACGCAGTATTTT
>.|.|TRBJ2-3|TRBV7-9
CASSLRLSTSTDTQYF
TGTGCCAGCAGCTTACGACTGTCAACTAGCACAGATACGCAGTATTTT